These 19 T cell receptor beta chains came from one sample sequenced in a study of beta chain features in type 1 diabetes listed by TCRdb under 2018. The library was produced with the immunoSEQ multiplex PCR assay. The High Capacity cDNA Reverse Transcription Kit was used to reverse transcribe all of the isolated RNA, meaning that expressed TCRB transcripts were what got sequenced. The clones in this table, taken by TCRdb from immuneACCESS, are in-frame only. Not every clone is retained; where verified, under half of the shortfall comes from an unresolved V gene, and the cause of the rest is unknown. Present in this sample are 900,000 or so clones, roughly a sixth of which were seen just once. The ten largest clones add up to 0.023% of the sample. Sequences were obtained from naive CD4+ T cells from blood. The label giving this sample's cell subset or site can be read as: true naive CD4+ T cells. The receptors were sampled from a woman younger than 30 in good health.

The chain links TRBV20-1 to TRBJ1-2; 8 bases align to TRBD1. This CDR3 region has 11 residues. Germline V lookup: CDR1 DFQATT, CDR2 SNEGSKA (reference sequence). Trimming at V came to 6 bases and at J to 8 bases, leaving 5 bases not matched to a gene. CDR3 nucleotides: TGCAGTGCGCAGGGGGCGTGGGGCTACACCTTC. Translation gives CSAQGAWGYTF.

This clone was seen a handful of times. The gene calls are TRBV11-2 and TRBJ2-1, with 8 nucleotides matching TRBD2. This CDR3 spans 15 amino acids. The trim removed 5 bases at V and 5 bases at J, leaving 8 bases unmatched. The germline V gene has CDR1 SGHAT and CDR2 FQNNGV. CDR3 DNA: TGTGCCAGCAGCCACACTAGCGGAAATAACAATGAGCAGTTCTTC. This encodes CASSHTSGNNNEQFF.

The chain links TRBV7-6 to TRBJ2-6; a weak D match, TRBD2 (6 bases). V lost 4 bases, J lost 0 bases, and 22 bases lay in between. Germline V gives CDR1 SGHVS, CDR2 FNYEAQ. The CDR3 length is 20 residues. CDR3: CASSSRSSAGSFSGANVLTF. The CDR3 DNA is TGTGCCAGCAGCTCCCGATCATCCGCGGGATCCTTCTCTGGGGCCAACGTCCTGACTTTC.

With regard to this clone: This may stem from a read error, because a much larger clone lies one nucleotide away. Different DNA sequences within this sample yield the same CDR3. The rearrangement links TRBV10-3 to TRBJ1-5; D call uncertain. Germline V gives CDR1 ENHRY, CDR2 SYGVKD. This CDR3 contains 12 residues. Trimming shortened V by 0 bases and J by 6 bases, and 3 bases separated the two germline ends. Here the CDR3 reads CAISESGQPQHF. The CDR3 DNA follows: TGTGCCATCAGTGAGTCAGGTCAGCCCCAGCATTTT.

The rearrangement joins TRBV7-9 to TRBJ2-2; TRBD2 matches 8 bases. The CDR3 totals 18 residues. V dropped 2 bases and J dropped 6; count of bases not matched to a gene: 14. In germline, CDR1 is SEHNR, CDR2 FQNEAQ (reference sequence). CDR3 amino acids: CASSLRVSTGLASGELFF. The CDR3 region has the DNA TGTGCCAGCAGCTTAAGGGTATCAACCGGACTAGCCTCCGGGGAGCTGTTTTTT.

This clone was counted between two and nine times. This chain uses TRBV6-5 with TRBJ1-2; TRBD1 is a possible D gene (5 bases). V lost 3 bases and J lost 7, with 12 bases in between. CDR1 is MNHEY, CDR2 SVGAGI, per germline. This CDR3 has 13 amino acids. The CDR3 DNA sequence: TGTGCCAGCAGTTATGGCAGGGCTGGTGGCTACACCTTC. This codes for CASSYGRAGGYTF.

This clone appeared a few times. The junction and the germline gene differ at one end; a read error may be behind it. The V call is TRBV7-2, the J call TRBJ2-5, with D tentatively TRBD2 (6 bases). The CDR3 has 14 amino acids. Germline lookup yields CDR1 SGHTA and CDR2 FQGNSA. In nucleotides, the CDR3 is TGTGCCAGCAGCTTATTGGGAGGACAAGGGACCCAGTACTTC. Amino acid sequence: CASSLLGGQGTQYF.

This sequence joins TRBV5-6 and TRBJ2-7; D ambiguous. V gave up 5 bases and J gave up 3 bases, with 18 bases separating them. Germline assignment: CDR1 SGHDT and CDR2 YYEEEE. The CDR3 is 15 residues long. The CDR3 coding sequence is TGTGCCAGCAGTAAGCGCATAGGACCTCTCTACGAGCAGTACTTC. It specifies CASSKRIGPLYEQYF.

Notes on this clone: Other DNA variants within this sample encode the same CDR3. The genes are TRBV2 and TRBJ2-2, with D possibly called TRBD1 or TRBD2 (5 bases each). Trimming cost V 6 bases and J 2 bases, with 13 bases left between them. This CDR3 spans 15 amino acids. Germline V gives CDR1 SNHLY, CDR2 FYNNEI. The CDR3 region has the DNA TGTGCCAGCAGCCTGTGGGGGACCAACACCGGGGAGCTGTTTTTT. It is translated as CASSLWGTNTGELFF.

V gene TRBV15 combines with J gene TRBJ2-3; weak D call: TRBD1 (5 bases). V lost 0 bases to trimming and J lost 2 bases, with 18 bases between them. This CDR3 contains 18 residues. The V gene's germline CDR1 is LNHNV and CDR2 YYDKDF (reference sequence). The CDR3 DNA follows: TGTGCCACCAGCAGAGATTGGCCAGGGAAAATAAACACAGATACGCAGTATTTT. Translating it yields CATSRDWPGKINTDTQYF.

This sequence joins TRBV5-5 and TRBJ2-7; 8 nucleotides line up with TRBD2. From germline, CDR1 is SGHKS and CDR2 YYEKEE (reference sequence). The CDR3 contains 14 residues. V lost 1 base, J lost 3 bases, and 3 bases stayed unmatched. CDR3: CASSLSSGSYEQYF. CDR3 sequence (DNA): TGTGCCAGCAGCTTGAGCAGCGGGAGCTACGAGCAGTACTTC.

The chain carries TRBV5-4 and TRBJ2-2, with 7 bases identical to TRBD1. Germline V gene data show CDR1 as SGHNT and CDR2 as YYREEE (reference sequence). CDR3 size: 14 residues. V shed 4 bases, J shed 6 bases, and the junction held 6 bases outside the gene matches. DNA of the CDR3: TGTGCCAGCAGCCAGACAGGGCTCGCCGGGGAGCTGTTTTTT. This codes for CASSQTGLAGELFF.

This clone was picked up one time. The chain couples TRBV5-1 to TRBJ1-4, with D perhaps TRBD1 (5 bases). V lost 4 bases to trimming and J lost 0 bases, with 13 bases between them. The CDR3 covers 16 residues. Germline V gene lookup returns CDR1 SGHRS and CDR2 YFSETQ. DNA of the CDR3: TGCGCCAGCAGCCCTACCATACAGGCAACTAATGAAAAACTGTTTTTT. This codes for CASSPTIQATNEKLFF.

This clone was recorded a few times. The chain recombines TRBV10-3 with TRBJ2-2; no definite D call. Germline lookup yields CDR1 ENHRY and CDR2 SYGVKD. The CDR3 spans 15 residues. Trimming stripped 4 bases from V and 4 bases from J, with 13 bases between. The DNA of the CDR3 is TGTGCCATCAGTGGAGGTGGGGATGGCACCGGGGAGCTGTTTTTT. This codes for CAISGGGDGTGELFF.

Only a few counts were recorded for this clone. V usage is TRBV9 and J usage is TRBJ2-4; D unresolved. The germline V gene has CDR1 SGDLS and CDR2 YYNGEE. V gave up 3 bases and J gave up 7 bases, with 5 bases separating them. This CDR3 region has 11 residues. DNA of the CDR3: TGTGCCAGCAGCGCCGGGAACATTCAGTACTTC. Its protein product is CASSAGNIQYF.

This clone was counted only a few times. This rearrangement joins TRBV7-2 to TRBJ1-1; D gene ambiguous. Trimming took off 5 bases at V and 9 bases at J, with 13 bases between the two ends. The V gene's germline CDR1 is SGHTA and CDR2 FQGNSA. The CDR3 extends over 12 amino acids. The CDR3 sequence: CASSISGLQAFF. DNA of the CDR3: TGTGCCAGCAGCATATCCGGGTTACAAGCTTTCTTT.

The V gene is TRBV5-1, the J gene TRBJ2-5; either TRBD1 or TRBD2 may supply D (5 bases each). Germline V CDR1 and CDR2: SGHRS, YFSETQ. The CDR3 covers 13 residues. Trimming took off 1 base at V and 4 bases at J, with 8 bases between the two ends. CDR3 sequence: CASSLRDPETQYF. The DNA for the CDR3 is TGCGCCAGCAGCTTGAGGGACCCAGAGACCCAGTACTTC.

In its sample, this clone was seen a few times. The V gene is TRBV6-4, the J gene TRBJ2-7, with 7 bases aligning to TRBD1. Germline CDR1 and CDR2: MRHNA and SNTAGT. V lost 6 bases, J lost 5 bases, and 7 bases stayed unmatched. There are 13 residues in the CDR3. CDR3 loop: CASSGFQGDEQYF. The CDR3 DNA is TGTGCCAGCAGCGGCTTCCAGGGGGACGAGCAGTACTTC.

Remarks on this clone: In the same sample, other DNA sequences code for this CDR3. The chain links TRBV7-2 to TRBJ1-3, with D unresolved. Germline loops: CDR1 SGHTA, CDR2 FQGNSA. V was shortened by 1 base and J by 4 bases, with 8 bases between the two germline ends. CDR3 size: 14 residues. The CDR3 nucleotides are TGTGCCAGCAGCTTAGGAGGATCGGGAAACACCATATATTTT. Amino acid sequence: CASSLGGSGNTIYF.